This T cell receptor beta chain is from a study of T cells after posttransplantation cyclophosphamide. Notes on the study in general: Blood and skin or GI T cell repertoires showed limited TRB overlap. After PTCy, TRB diversity resembled that of CNI/methotrexate controls.

This clone was seen once. As yet, its antigen is unknown. Clones were read by immunoSEQ multiplex PCR, and TCRdb kept only the in-frame ones, dropping some. The data show about 21,000 clones, with approximately 86% seen just once and around 7.9% held by the top ten. The germline V gene has CDR1 SEHNR and CDR2 FQNEAQ (reference sequence). V lost 5 bases to trimming and J lost 3 bases, with 20 bases between them. The CDR3 consists of 16 residues. Treatment was busulfan-fludarabine conditioning, a marrow graft, and cyclophosphamide on days +3 and +4. The sequencing used PBMCs, collected after allogeneic stem cell transplant with posttransplant cyclophosphamide. V gene TRBV7-9 combines with J gene TRBJ2-7, with D possibly matching TRBD1 (6 bases). This receptor was identified in a female patient in her thirties or forties who received an allogeneic stem cell transplant from a related donor, was CMV-positive, and had no GVHD. The graft donor may have contributed some T cells. The CDR3 here is CASSHRTESSFYEQYF. CDR3 DNA: TGTGCCAGCAGCCACAGGACAGAATCCTCTTTCTACGAGCAGTACTTC.